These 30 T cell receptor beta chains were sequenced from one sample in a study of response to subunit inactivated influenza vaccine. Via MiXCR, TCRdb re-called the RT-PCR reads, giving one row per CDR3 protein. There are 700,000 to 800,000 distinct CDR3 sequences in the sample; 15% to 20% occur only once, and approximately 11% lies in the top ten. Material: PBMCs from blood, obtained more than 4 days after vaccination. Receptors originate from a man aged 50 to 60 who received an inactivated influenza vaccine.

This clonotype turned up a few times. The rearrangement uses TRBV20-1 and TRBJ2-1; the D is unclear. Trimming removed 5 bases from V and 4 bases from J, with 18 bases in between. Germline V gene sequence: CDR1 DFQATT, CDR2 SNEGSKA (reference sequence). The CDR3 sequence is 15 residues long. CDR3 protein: CSARAVSAAYNEQFF. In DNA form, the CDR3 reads TGCAGTGCTCGTGCCGTATCGGCCGCTTACAATGAGCAGTTCTTC.

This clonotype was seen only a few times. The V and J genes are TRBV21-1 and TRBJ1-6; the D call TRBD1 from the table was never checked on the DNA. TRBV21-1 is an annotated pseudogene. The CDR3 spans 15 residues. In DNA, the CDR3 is TGTGCCAGCAGCAAAGACGGGGGGAACCATTCACCCCTCCACTTT. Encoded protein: CASSKDGGNHSPLHF.

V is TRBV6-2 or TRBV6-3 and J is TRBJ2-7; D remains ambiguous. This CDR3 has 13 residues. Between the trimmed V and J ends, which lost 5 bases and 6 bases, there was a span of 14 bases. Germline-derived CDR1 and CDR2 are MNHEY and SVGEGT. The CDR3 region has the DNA TGTGCCAGCAGTCCCGATGTGAAGGGCGAGCAGTACTTC. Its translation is CASSPDVKGEQYF.

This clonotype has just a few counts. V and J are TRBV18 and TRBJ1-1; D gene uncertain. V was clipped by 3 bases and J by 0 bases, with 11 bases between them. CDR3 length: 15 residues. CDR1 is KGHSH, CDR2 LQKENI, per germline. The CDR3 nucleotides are TGTGCCAGCTCACCCCGCGCGGTGATGAACACTGAAGCTTTCTTT. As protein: CASSPRAVMNTEAFF.

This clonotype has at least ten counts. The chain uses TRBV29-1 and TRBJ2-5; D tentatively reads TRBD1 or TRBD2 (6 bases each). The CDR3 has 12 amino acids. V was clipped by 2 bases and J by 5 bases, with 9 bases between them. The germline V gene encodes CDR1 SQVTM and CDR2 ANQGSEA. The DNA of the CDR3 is TGCAGCGTTGAACGGGGGCAGGAGACCCAGTACTTC. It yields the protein CSVERGQETQYF.

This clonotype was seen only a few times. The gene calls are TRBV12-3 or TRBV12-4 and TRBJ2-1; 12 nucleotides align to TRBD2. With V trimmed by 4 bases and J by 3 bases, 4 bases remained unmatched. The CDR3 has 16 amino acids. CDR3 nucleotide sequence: TGTGCCAGCAGTTCGCAGACTAGCGGGGGCTACAATGAGCAGTTCTTC. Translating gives CASSSQTSGGYNEQFF.

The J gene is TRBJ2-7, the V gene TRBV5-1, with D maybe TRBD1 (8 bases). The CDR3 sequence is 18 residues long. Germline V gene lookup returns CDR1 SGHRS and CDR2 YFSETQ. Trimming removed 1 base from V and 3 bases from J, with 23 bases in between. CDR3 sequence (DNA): TGCGCCAGCAGCTTGACCACAGGACTAGGGACAGGTAACTACGAGCAGTACTTC. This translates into CASSLTTGLGTGNYEQYF.

The CDR3 reads CASSLPSGGAGEQYV. CDR3 nucleotide sequence: TGTGCCAGCAGCTTACCTAGCGGGGGGGCCGGCGAGCAGTACGTC. The chain couples TRBV7-8 to TRBJ2-7; 12 positions agree with TRBD2. CDR3 length: 15 amino acids. Per germline, CDR1 SGHVS and CDR2 FQNEAQ. Trimming removed 2 bases from V and 6 bases from J; junction bases left unmatched: 5.

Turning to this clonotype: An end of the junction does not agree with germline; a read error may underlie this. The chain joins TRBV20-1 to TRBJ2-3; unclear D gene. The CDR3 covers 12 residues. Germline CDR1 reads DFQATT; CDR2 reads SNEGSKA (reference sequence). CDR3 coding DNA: TGCAGTGCCAGAGGCGCGGCGGATACGCAGTATTTT. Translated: CSARGAADTQYF.

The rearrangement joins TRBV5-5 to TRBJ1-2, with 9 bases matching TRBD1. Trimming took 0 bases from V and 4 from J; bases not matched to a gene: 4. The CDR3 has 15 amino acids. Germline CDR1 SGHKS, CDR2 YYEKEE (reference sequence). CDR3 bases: TGTGCCAGCAGCTTGGAGGGGACAGGGCCCTATGGCTACACCTTC. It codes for CASSLEGTGPYGYTF.

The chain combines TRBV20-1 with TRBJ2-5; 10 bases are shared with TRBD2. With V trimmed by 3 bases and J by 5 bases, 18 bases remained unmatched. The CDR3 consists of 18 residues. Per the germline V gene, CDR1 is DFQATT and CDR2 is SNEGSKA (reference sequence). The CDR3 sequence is CSARPNSPTSGRGETQYF. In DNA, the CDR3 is TGCAGTGCTAGGCCTAACTCCCCGACTAGCGGGCGAGGGGAGACCCAGTACTTC.

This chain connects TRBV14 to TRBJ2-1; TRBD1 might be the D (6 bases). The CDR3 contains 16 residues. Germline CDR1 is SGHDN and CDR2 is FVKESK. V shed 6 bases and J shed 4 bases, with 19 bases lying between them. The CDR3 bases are TGTGCCAGCAGACTGGGGTTGGGGGCACCATACAATGAGCAGTTCTTC. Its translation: CASRLGLGAPYNEQFF.

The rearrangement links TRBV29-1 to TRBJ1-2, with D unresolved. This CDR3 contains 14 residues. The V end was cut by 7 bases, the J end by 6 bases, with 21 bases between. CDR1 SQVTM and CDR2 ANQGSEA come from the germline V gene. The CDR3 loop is CSAPYFLVENGYTF. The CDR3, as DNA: TGCAGCGCCCCATACTTCTTGGTGGAGAATGGCTACACCTTC.

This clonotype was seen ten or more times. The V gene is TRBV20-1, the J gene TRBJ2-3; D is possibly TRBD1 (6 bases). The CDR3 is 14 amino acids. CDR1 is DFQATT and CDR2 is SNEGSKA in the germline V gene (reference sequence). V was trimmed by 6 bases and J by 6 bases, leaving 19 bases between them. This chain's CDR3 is CSAQDRRIGDTQYF. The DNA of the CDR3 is TGCAGTGCCCAGGACAGAAGGATCGGGGATACGCAGTATTTT.

CDR3: CASSVIPGGDEQFF. The DNA for the CDR3 is TGTGCCAGCAGTGTAATTCCGGGGGGCGATGAGCAGTTCTTC. The rearrangement uses TRBV2 and TRBJ2-1, with a tentative D call TRBD2 (7 bases). The CDR3 has 14 residues. Germline V gene lookup returns CDR1 SNHLY and CDR2 FYNNEI. Trimming pared 4 bases from V and 8 bases from J, leaving 15 bases between.

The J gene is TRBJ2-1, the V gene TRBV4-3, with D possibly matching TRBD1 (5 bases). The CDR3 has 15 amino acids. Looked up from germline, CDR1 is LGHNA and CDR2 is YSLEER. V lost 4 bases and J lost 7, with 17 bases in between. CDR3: CASSPRGPLGNEQFF. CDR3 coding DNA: TGCGCCAGCAGCCCAAGGGGCCCCCTGGGGAATGAGCAGTTCTTC.

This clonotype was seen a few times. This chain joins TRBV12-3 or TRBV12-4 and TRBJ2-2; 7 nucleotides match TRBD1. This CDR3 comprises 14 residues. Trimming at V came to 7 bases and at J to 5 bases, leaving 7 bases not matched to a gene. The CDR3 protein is CASTSGGPTGELFF. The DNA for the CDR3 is TGTGCCAGCACCTCAGGGGGTCCAACCGGGGAGCTGTTTTTT.

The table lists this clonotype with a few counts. Written as DNA, the CDR3 is TGTGCCAGCAGCCAAGATCGGGCAGGGGTTGGAAGATCCACAGATACGCAGTATTTT. This sequence encodes CASSQDRAGVGRSTDTQYF. The gene calls are TRBV4-2 and TRBJ2-3; TRBD1 is a possible D gene (6 bases). Germline lookup yields CDR1 LGHNA and CDR2 YNFKEQ. Between the trimmed V and J ends, which lost 0 bases and 2 bases, there was a span of 21 bases. This CDR3 spans 19 amino acids.

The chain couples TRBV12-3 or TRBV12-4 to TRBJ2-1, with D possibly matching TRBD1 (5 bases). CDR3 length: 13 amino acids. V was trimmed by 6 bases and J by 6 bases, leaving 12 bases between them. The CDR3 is CASRTEWGNEQFF. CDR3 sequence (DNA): TGTGCCAGCAGGACAGAGTGGGGCAATGAGCAGTTCTTC.

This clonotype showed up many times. CDR3 protein: CATSDRQGGTQYF. CDR3 coding DNA: TGTGCCACCAGTGATAGACAGGGTGGGACGCAGTATTTT. J is TRBJ2-3 and V is TRBV24-1, with 7 bases that match TRBD1. CDR1 is KGHDR and CDR2 is SFDVKD in the germline V gene. CDR3 length: 13 residues. V shed 3 bases, J shed 9 bases, and the junction held 5 bases outside the gene matches.

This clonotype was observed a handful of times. The CDR3 DNA reads as TGCGCCAGCAGTGCTCCGGGACAGGGCTCTTCCAATGAGCAGTTCTTC. Translated: CASSAPGQGSSNEQFF. J is TRBJ2-1 and V is TRBV10-1; 9 nucleotides match TRBD1. Germline CDR1 and CDR2: WNHNN and SYGVQD (reference sequence). CDR3 length: 16 residues. With 4 bases clipped from V and 6 bases from J, the junction kept 10 bases outside the gene matches.

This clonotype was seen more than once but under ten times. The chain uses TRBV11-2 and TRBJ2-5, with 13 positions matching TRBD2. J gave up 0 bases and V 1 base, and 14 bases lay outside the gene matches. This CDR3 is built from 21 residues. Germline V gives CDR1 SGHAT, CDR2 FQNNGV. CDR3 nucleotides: TGTGCCAGCAGCTTAGTCTTGACCGGGACTAGCGGGGCCCCATACCAAGAGACCCAGTACTTC. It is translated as CASSLVLTGTSGAPYQETQYF.

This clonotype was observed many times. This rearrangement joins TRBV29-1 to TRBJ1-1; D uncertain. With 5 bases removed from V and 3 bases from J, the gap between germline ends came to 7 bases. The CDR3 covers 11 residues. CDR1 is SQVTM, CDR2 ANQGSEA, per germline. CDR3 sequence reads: CSVFRDTEAFF. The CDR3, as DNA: TGCAGCGTTTTTCGGGACACTGAAGCTTTCTTT.

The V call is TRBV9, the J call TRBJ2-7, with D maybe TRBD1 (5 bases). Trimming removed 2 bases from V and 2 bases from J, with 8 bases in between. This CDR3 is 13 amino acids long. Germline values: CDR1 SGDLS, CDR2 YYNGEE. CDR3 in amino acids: CASSVSGTYEQYF. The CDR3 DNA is TGTGCCAGCAGCGTGTCAGGGACCTACGAGCAGTACTTC.

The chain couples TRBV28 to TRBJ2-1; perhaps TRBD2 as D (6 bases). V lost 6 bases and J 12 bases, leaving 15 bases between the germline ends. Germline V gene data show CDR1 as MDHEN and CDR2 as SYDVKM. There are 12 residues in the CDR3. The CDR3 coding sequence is TGTGCCAGCAGCCCGGGGGAGTTGAGGCAGTTCTTC. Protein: CASSPGELRQFF. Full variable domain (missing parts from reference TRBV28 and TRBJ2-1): DVKVTQSSRYLVKRTGEKVFLECVQDMDHENMFWYRQDPGLGLRLIYFSYDVKMKEKGDIPEGYSVSREKKERFSLILESASTNQTSMYLCASSPGELRQFFGPGTRLTVL.

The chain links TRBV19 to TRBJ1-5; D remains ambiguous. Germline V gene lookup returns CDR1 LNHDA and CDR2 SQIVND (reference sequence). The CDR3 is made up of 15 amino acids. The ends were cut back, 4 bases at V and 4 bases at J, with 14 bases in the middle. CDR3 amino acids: CASSSGSVVNQPQHF. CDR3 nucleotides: TGTGCCAGTAGTAGCGGCAGCGTAGTGAATCAGCCCCAGCATTTT.

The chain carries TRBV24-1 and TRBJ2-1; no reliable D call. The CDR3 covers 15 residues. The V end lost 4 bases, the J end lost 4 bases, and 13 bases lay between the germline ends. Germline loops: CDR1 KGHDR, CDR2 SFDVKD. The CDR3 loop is CATSDLQDGYNEQFF. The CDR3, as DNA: TGTGCCACCAGTGACCTTCAGGACGGGTACAATGAGCAGTTCTTC.

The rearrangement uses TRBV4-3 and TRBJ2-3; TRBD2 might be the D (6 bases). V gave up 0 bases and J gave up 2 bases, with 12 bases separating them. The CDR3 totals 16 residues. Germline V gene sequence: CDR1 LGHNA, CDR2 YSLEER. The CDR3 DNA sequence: TGCGCCAGCAGCCAAGATCTGGCGGGGCACACAGATACGCAGTATTTT. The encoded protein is CASSQDLAGHTDTQYF.

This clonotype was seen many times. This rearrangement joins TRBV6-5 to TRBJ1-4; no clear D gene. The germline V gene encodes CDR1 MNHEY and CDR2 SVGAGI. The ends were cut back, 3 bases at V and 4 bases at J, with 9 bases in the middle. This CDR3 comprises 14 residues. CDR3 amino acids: CASSYLQFNEKLFF. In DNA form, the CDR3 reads TGTGCCAGCAGTTATCTGCAGTTTAATGAAAAACTGTTTTTT.

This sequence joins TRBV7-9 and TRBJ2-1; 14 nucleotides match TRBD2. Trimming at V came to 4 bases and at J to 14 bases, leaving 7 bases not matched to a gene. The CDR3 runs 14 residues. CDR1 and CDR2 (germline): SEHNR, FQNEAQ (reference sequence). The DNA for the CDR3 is TGTGCCAGCAGCTCGGTAACGACTAGCGGGAGGGAGTTCTTC. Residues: CASSSVTTSGREFF.